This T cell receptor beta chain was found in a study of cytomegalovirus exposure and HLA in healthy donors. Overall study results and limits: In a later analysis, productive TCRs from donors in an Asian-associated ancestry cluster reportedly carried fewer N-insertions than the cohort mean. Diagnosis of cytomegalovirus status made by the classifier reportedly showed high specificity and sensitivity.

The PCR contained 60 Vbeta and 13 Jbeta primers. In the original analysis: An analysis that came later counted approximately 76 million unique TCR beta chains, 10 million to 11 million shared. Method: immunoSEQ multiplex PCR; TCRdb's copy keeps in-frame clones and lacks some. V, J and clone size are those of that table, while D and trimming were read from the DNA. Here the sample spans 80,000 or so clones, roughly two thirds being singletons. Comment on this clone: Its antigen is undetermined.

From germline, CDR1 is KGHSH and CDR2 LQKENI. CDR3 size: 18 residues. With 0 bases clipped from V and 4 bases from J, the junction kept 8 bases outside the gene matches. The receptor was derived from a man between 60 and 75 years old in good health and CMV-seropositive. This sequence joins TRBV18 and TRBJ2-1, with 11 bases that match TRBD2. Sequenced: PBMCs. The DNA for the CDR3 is TGTGCCAGCTCACCACCTGCTACTAGCGGGAGACTATACAATGAGCAGTTCTTC. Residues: CASSPPATSGRLYNEQFF.